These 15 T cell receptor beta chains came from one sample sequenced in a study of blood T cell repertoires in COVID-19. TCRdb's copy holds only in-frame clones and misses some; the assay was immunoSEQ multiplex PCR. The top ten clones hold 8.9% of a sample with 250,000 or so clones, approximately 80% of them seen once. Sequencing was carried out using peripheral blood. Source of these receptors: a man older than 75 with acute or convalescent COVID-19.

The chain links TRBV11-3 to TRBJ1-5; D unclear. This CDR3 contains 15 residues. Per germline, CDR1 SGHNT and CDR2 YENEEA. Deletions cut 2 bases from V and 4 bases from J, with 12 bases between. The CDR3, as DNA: TGTGCCAGCAGCTTACGGTCCCGTATTAATCAGCCCCAGCATTTT. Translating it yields CASSLRSRINQPQHF.

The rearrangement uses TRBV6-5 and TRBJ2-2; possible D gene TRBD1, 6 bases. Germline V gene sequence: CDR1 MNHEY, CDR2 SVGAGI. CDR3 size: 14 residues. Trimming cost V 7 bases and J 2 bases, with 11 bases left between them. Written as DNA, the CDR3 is TGTGCCAGCACTTGGGGGCAAAACACCGGGGAGCTGTTTTTT. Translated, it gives CASTWGQNTGELFF.

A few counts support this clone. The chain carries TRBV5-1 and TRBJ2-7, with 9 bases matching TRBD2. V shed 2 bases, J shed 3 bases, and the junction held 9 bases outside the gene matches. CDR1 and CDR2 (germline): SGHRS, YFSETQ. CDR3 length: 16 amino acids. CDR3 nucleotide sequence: TGCGCCAGCAGCTTTAATCTAGCGGGATATCTCTACGAGCAGTACTTC. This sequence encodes CASSFNLAGYLYEQYF.

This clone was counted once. CDR3 bases: TGTGCCAGCAAACAGGGGGCCCGTGATTCACCCCTCCACTTT. It specifies CASKQGARDSPLHF. V usage is TRBV9 and J usage is TRBJ1-6; 9 nucleotides align to TRBD1. Losses at the gene ends were 6 bases for V and 8 bases for J; bases not matched to a gene: 6. CDR1 and CDR2 from the germline V gene are SGDLS and YYNGEE. This CDR3 spans 14 amino acids.

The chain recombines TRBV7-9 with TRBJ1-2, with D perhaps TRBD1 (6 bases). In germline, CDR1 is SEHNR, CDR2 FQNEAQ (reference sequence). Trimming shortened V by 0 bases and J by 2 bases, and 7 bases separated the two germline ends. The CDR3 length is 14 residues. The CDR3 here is CASSLATGNYGYTF. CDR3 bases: TGTGCCAGCAGCTTAGCTACAGGGAACTATGGCTACACCTTC. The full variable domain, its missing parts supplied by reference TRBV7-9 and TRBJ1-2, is DTGVSQNPRHKITKRGQNVTFRCDPISEHNRLYWYRQTLGQGPEFLTYFQNEAQLEKSRLLSDRFSAERPKGSFSTLEIQRTEQGDSAMYLCASSLATGNYGYTFGSGTRLTVV.

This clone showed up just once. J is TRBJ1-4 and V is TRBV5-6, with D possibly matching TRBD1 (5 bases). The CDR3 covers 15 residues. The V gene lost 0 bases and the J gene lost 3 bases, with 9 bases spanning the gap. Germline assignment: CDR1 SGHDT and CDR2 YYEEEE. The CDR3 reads CASSLGQGANEKLFF. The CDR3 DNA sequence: TGTGCCAGCAGCTTGGGGCAGGGCGCTAATGAAAAACTGTTTTTT.

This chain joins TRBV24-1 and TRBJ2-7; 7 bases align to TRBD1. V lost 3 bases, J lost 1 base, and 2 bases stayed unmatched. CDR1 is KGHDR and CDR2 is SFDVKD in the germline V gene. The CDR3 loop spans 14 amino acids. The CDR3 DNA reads TGTGCCACCAGTGATGACAGGGTTTCCTACGAGCAGTACTTC. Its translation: CATSDDRVSYEQYF.

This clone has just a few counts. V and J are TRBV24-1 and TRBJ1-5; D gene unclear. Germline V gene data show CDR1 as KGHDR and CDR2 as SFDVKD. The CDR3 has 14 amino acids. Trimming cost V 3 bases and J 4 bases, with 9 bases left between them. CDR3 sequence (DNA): TGTGCCACCAGTGATCGCAGGAATAATCAGCCCCAGCATTTT. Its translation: CATSDRRNNQPQHF.

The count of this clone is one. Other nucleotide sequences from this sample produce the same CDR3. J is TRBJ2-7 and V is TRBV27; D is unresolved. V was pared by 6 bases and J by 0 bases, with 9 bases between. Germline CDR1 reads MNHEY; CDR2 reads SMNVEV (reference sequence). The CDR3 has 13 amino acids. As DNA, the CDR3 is TGTGCCAGCAGCCCCCGGAGCTCCTACGAGCAGTACTTC. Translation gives CASSPRSSYEQYF.

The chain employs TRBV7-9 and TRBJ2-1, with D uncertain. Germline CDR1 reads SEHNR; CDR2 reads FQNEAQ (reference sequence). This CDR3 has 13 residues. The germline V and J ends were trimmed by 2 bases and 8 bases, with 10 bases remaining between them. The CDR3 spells CASSLNKRDEQFF. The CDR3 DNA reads TGTGCCAGCAGCTTAAACAAACGGGATGAGCAGTTCTTC.

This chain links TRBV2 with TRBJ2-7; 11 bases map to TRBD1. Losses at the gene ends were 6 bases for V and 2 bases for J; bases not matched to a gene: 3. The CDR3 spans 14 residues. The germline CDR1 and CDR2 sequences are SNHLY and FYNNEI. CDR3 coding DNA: TGTGCCAGCAGGGAGGACAGGGGGCCCTACGAGCAGTACTTC. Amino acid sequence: CASREDRGPYEQYF.

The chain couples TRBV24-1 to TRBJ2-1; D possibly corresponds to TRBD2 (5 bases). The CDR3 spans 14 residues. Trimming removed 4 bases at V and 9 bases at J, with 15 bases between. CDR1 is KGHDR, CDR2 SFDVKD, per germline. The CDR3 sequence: CATSDSLVFTEQFF. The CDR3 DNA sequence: TGTGCCACCAGTGACTCACTAGTTTTTACTGAGCAGTTCTTC.

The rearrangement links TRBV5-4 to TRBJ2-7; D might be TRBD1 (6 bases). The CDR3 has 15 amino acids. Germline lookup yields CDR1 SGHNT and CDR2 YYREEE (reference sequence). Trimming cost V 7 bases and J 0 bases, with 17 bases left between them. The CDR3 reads CASVVRQGSSYEQYF. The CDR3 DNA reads TGTGCCAGCGTCGTCCGCCAGGGGAGCTCCTACGAGCAGTACTTC.

CDR3 protein: CATSRDLGGRELFF. CDR3 in DNA: TGTGCCACCAGCAGAGATCTGGGGGGACGGGAGCTGTTTTTT. This chain joins TRBV15 and TRBJ2-2, with D tentatively TRBD2 (6 bases). Trimming stripped 0 bases from V and 9 bases from J, with 11 bases between. This CDR3 region has 14 residues. The germline V gene has CDR1 LNHNV and CDR2 YYDKDF (reference sequence).

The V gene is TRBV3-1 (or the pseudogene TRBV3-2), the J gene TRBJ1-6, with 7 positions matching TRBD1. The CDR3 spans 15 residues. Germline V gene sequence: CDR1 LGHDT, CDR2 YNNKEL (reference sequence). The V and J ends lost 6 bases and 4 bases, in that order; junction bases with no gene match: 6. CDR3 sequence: CASSPPGQYNSPLHF. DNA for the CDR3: TGTGCCAGCAGTCCTCCGGGACAGTATAATTCACCCCTCCACTTT.